These 24 T cell receptor beta chains share one sample of origin, sequenced in a study of cytomegalovirus exposure and HLA in healthy donors (dated 2017 in TCRdb). The library was generated by the immunoSEQ multiplex PCR assay. The multiplex PCR relied on a mix of 60 forward primers for TCR Vbeta segments and 13 reverse primers for TCR Jbeta segments. TCRdb re-hosts the immuneACCESS table, in-frame sequences only. Its copies lack some clones; in the studies checked, an unresolved V gene accounts for under half of them, and the cause for the rest is not known. This sample holds 150,000 or so clones; over 65% were observed only once. The ten largest clones represent 2.1% of the sample. The specimen sequenced was PBMCs. The receptors come from a man younger than 45 in good health and CMV-seronegative.

The J gene is TRBJ2-1, the V gene TRBV19, with 8 nucleotides matching TRBD2. From germline, CDR1 is LNHDA and CDR2 SQIVND (reference sequence). The CDR3 extends over 14 amino acids. V lost 1 base to trimming and J lost 7 bases; unmatched junction nucleotides: 3. The CDR3 nucleotides are TGTGCCAGTAGTATAGCCGGGGGGGCAAATGAGCAGTTCTTC. Its translation is CASSIAGGANEQFF.

This chain connects TRBV6-1 to TRBJ2-7, with D hard to call. Trimming cost V 3 bases and J 5 bases, with 8 bases left between them. Germline CDR1 reads MNHNS; CDR2 reads SASEGT. This CDR3 is built from 12 residues. DNA for the CDR3: TGTGCCAGCAGTGACAGGTACAACGAGCAGTACTTC. Protein sequence: CASSDRYNEQYF.

V is TRBV5-1 and J is TRBJ2-3; a possible D gene is TRBD2 (5 bases). V was shortened by 1 base and J by 4 bases, with 10 bases between the two germline ends. In germline, CDR1 is SGHRS, CDR2 YFSETQ. CDR3 length: 14 residues. Here the CDR3 reads CASSLFPAADTQYF. The CDR3 DNA sequence: TGCGCCAGCAGCTTGTTTCCAGCGGCAGATACGCAGTATTTT. Combining the CDR3 with reference TRBV5-1 and TRBJ2-3 gives the whole variable domain KAGVTQTPRYLIKTRGQQVTLSCSPISGHRSVSWYQQTPGQGLQFLFEYFSETQRNKGNFPGRFSGRQFSNSRSEMNVSTLELGDSALYLCASSLFPAADTQYFGPGTRLTVL.

The genes are TRBV5-6 and TRBJ2-3, with D possibly matching TRBD2 (6 bases). The CDR3 totals 16 residues. The V gene lost 3 bases and the J gene lost 4 bases, with 18 bases spanning the gap. Germline V gives CDR1 SGHDT, CDR2 YYEEEE. DNA for the CDR3: TGTGCCAGCAGCTCCACGAAGGGCGGGGCCGCAGATACGCAGTATTTT. Translation gives CASSSTKGGAADTQYF.

The V and J genes are TRBV11-2 and TRBJ2-5, with no clear D. V was cut by 6 bases and J by 5 bases, with 13 bases left in between. Germline values: CDR1 SGHAT, CDR2 FQNNGV. This CDR3 is 13 amino acids long. The CDR3 region is CASRAASGETQYF. As DNA, the CDR3 is TGTGCCAGCAGAGCCGCTAGTGGGGAGACCCAGTACTTC.

The chain is built from TRBV7-6 and TRBJ1-2, with 9 nucleotides matching TRBD1. The CDR3 loop spans 15 amino acids. The junction had 12 bases not matched to a gene; V was cut back by 5 bases and J by 8 bases. Germline V gene lookup returns CDR1 SGHVS and CDR2 FNYEAQ. The CDR3 region has the DNA TGTGCCAGCAGCCCCCCCCGGGACAGGGCTGGGGGCTACACCTTC. Protein product: CASSPPRDRAGGYTF.

The chain combines TRBV5-1 with TRBJ1-4; D is ambiguous. Germline V CDR1 and CDR2: SGHRS, YFSETQ. This CDR3 has 15 residues. Deletions cut 1 base from V and 7 bases from J, with 14 bases between. The CDR3 loop is CASSLFGEEREKLFF. For the CDR3, the DNA is TGCGCCAGCAGCTTGTTCGGCGAGGAGCGTGAAAAACTGTTTTTT.

This clone turned up a few times. The V and J genes are TRBV11-1 and TRBJ2-5, with 8 positions matching TRBD2. CDR1 is SGHAT, CDR2 FQDESV, per germline (reference sequence). The length of the CDR3 is 16 residues. The J segment lost 4 bases and the V segment lost 5 bases, leaving 12 bases of the junction unmatched. Here the CDR3 reads CASSPSGGRSLETQYF. CDR3 nucleotides: TGTGCCAGCAGCCCCTCGGGGGGGCGGAGCCTAGAGACCCAGTACTTC.

This sequence joins TRBV28 and TRBJ2-5, with 9 bases aligning to TRBD1. Looked up from germline, CDR1 is MDHEN and CDR2 is SYDVKM. The V segment lost 5 bases and the J segment 5 bases; nucleotides outside the gene matches: 9. CDR3 size: 15 residues. CDR3 sequence: CASSPGTGLSETQYF. Written as DNA, the CDR3 is TGTGCCAGCAGTCCCGGGACAGGGTTATCGGAGACCCAGTACTTC.

The V gene is TRBV4-1, the J gene TRBJ2-5; TRBD2 might be the D (6 bases). Trimming shortened V by 0 bases and J by 1 base, and 9 bases separated the two germline ends. CDR1 and CDR2 (germline): MGHRA, YSYEKL. The CDR3 runs to 15 residues. The CDR3 region has the DNA TGCGCCAGCAGCCAAGATACCGGGGGCCAAGAGACCCAGTACTTC. Translated, it gives CASSQDTGGQETQYF.

The chain recombines TRBV5-1 with TRBJ2-2; D might be TRBD1 (6 bases). CDR1 and CDR2 (germline): SGHRS, YFSETQ. Between the trimmed V and J ends, which lost 4 bases and 3 bases, there was a span of 16 bases. This CDR3 contains 16 residues. Here the CDR3 reads CASSRTVAGDTGELFF. The CDR3 nucleotides are TGCGCCAGCAGCCGCACGGTGGCAGGGGACACCGGGGAGCTGTTTTTT.

V and J are TRBV7-2 and TRBJ1-1; TRBD1 might be the D (6 bases). V lost 1 base and J 5 bases, leaving 14 bases between the germline ends. Germline values: CDR1 SGHTA, CDR2 FQGNSA. The length of the CDR3 is 15 residues. CDR3 protein: CASSLDSGGRTEAFF. CDR3 nucleotides: TGTGCCAGCAGCTTAGATTCGGGGGGGCGGACTGAAGCTTTCTTT.

This clone was picked up one time. This chain connects TRBV19 to TRBJ2-7; D not resolved. The CDR3 is 14 amino acids. V shed 4 bases and J shed 0 bases, with 10 bases lying between them. Germline V CDR1 and CDR2: LNHDA, SQIVND (reference sequence). The CDR3 loop is CASSTVGSSYEQYF. The CDR3 DNA reads TGTGCCAGTAGTACCGTCGGTAGCTCCTACGAGCAGTACTTC.

The V call is TRBV5-1, the J call TRBJ2-3, with a weak D call TRBD1 (7 bases). This CDR3 contains 15 residues. Germline values: CDR1 SGHRS, CDR2 YFSETQ. Trimming left V 2 bases short and J 6 bases short, with 16 bases between. In nucleotides, the CDR3 is TGCGCCAGCAGCTTCTTAGGGGGCGCGGGGGATACGCAGTATTTT. It yields the protein CASSFLGGAGDTQYF.

This clone came up once. The chain combines TRBV5-4 with TRBJ2-1, with TRBD2 matching 11 bases. The CDR3 covers 14 residues. Germline CDR1 and CDR2: SGHNT and YYREEE (reference sequence). Losses at the gene ends were 3 bases for V and 6 bases for J; bases not matched to a gene: 2. CDR3 region: CASSSSGGPNEQFF. CDR3 DNA: TGTGCCAGCAGCTCTAGCGGGGGGCCCAATGAGCAGTTCTTC.

This clone has only one observation. The V and J genes are TRBV7-7 and TRBJ2-1, with 9 nucleotides matching TRBD2. The length of the CDR3 is 15 residues. The ends lost 0 bases at V and 3 bases at J; junction bases unmatched: 0. Germline V gene sequence: CDR1 SSHAT, CDR2 FNYEAQ (reference sequence). The CDR3 nucleotides are TGTGCCAGCAGCTTAGCACTAGCGGGCTACAATGAGCAGTTCTTC. Protein product: CASSLALAGYNEQFF. Using reference TRBV7-7 and TRBJ2-1 for the parts outside the CDR3, the full variable domain is GAGVSQSPRYKVTKRGQDVTLRCDPISSHATLYWYQQALGQGPEFLTYFNYEAQPDKSGLPSDRFSAERPEGSISTLTIQRTEQRDSAMYRCASSLALAGYNEQFFGPGTRLTVL.

Written as DNA, the CDR3 is TGTGCCAGCAGCCGGGGGGACACGGCGTGGGGCTACACCTTC. It specifies CASSRGDTAWGYTF. The rearrangement links TRBV28 to TRBJ1-2; weak D call: TRBD1 (6 bases). The CDR3 runs to 14 residues. Germline V lookup: CDR1 MDHEN, CDR2 SYDVKM. V was trimmed by 6 bases and J by 8 bases, leaving 19 bases between them.

This chain links TRBV6-6 with TRBJ1-4; the match to TRBD1 covers 8 bases. This CDR3 spans 13 amino acids. V lost 7 bases and J lost 5; bases outside the gene matches: 3. Germline loops: CDR1 MNHNY, CDR2 SVGAGI (reference sequence). This CDR3 reads CASKRTGNEKLFF. CDR3 in DNA: TGTGCCAGCAAACGGACAGGGAATGAAAAACTGTTTTTT.

The chain carries TRBV6-1 and TRBJ2-2; 9 nucleotides align to TRBD1. CDR1 and CDR2 from the germline V gene are MNHNS and SASEGT. The length of the CDR3 is 15 residues. With V trimmed by 6 bases and J by 1 base, 3 bases remained unmatched. CDR3 region: CASRQGQGNTGELFF. The CDR3 DNA is TGTGCCAGCAGACAGGGACAGGGGAACACCGGGGAGCTGTTTTTT.

The chain combines TRBV7-2 with TRBJ2-7; perhaps TRBD2 as D (5 bases). V was trimmed by 0 bases and J by 0 bases, leaving 9 bases between them. The V gene's germline CDR1 is SGHTA and CDR2 FQGNSA. The CDR3 is 15 amino acids. This chain's CDR3 is CASSLAGESSYEQYF. CDR3 coding DNA: TGTGCCAGCAGCTTAGCCGGGGAGAGCTCCTACGAGCAGTACTTC.

This clone was counted a few times. The CDR3 region is CASSRWDYEQYF. DNA of the CDR3: TGTGCCAGCAGCCGCTGGGACTACGAGCAGTACTTC. This chain joins TRBV14 and TRBJ2-5; D is unclear. The DNA end favors TRBJ2-7, so the J call may be wrong. The V gene's germline CDR1 is SGHDN and CDR2 FVKESK. The CDR3 covers 12 residues.

The J gene is TRBJ2-7, the V gene TRBV18, with 11 nucleotides matching TRBD2. Looked up from germline, CDR1 is KGHSH and CDR2 is LQKENI. The CDR3 has 14 residues. After removal of 5 bases from V and 6 bases from J, the junction contained 6 bases not matched to a gene. The CDR3, as DNA: TGTGCCAGCTCATTTAGCGGGGGGGCTGGCGAGCAGTACTTC. Protein sequence: CASSFSGGAGEQYF.

The V call is TRBV9, the J call TRBJ2-7, with D uncertain. Per the germline V gene, CDR1 is SGDLS and CDR2 is YYNGEE. CDR3 length: 14 residues. V dropped 0 bases and J dropped 2 bases, with 9 bases sitting between them. CDR3 nucleotides: TGTGCCAGCAGCGTAGCCGCAGTCCCCTACGAGCAGTACTTC. Translation gives CASSVAAVPYEQYF.

The gene calls are TRBV4-3 and TRBJ2-3; D is unclear. Germline CDR1 is LGHNA and CDR2 is YSLEER. V lost 1 base and J lost 0, with 5 bases in between. The CDR3 contains 14 residues. The CDR3 loop is CASSQVGSTDTQYF. The DNA for the CDR3 is TGCGCCAGCAGCCAAGTCGGGAGCACAGATACGCAGTATTTT.